Listed below are T cell receptor beta chains from one sample, sequenced in a study of T cell repertoires in cytomegalovirus infection. TCRdb reprocessed the reads via MiXCR and lists one record per CDR3 protein. Of approximately 750,000 distinct CDR3 sequences listed, 35% to 40% are singletons. Sequencing input: PBMCs. These receptors were collected from a human donor in good health (CMV status not recorded). Some clones in this sample may be carry-over from other donors' samples. The CDR3 runs from the conserved cysteine through the conserved F or W. D genes are given only for firm matches. A row's size may be missing; if present it is once, few, many or a size class.

D gene	V gene	clone size	J gene	CDR3 DNA	CDR3 protein
TRBD1	TRBV11-1	few	TRBJ2-1	TGTGCCAGCAGCTTAGCGGAGGGACAGGGGCACAATGAGCAGTTCTTC	CASSLAEGQGHNEQFF
-	TRBV7-8	many	TRBJ2-4	TGTGCCAGCAGCCCCGAAGCCCTACTAGCCAAAAACATTCAGTACTTC	CASSPEALLAKNIQYF
TRBD1	TRBV6-1	-	TRBJ2-7	TGTGCCAGTTGGCGGGACAGGGGTTCCTACGAGCAGTACTTC	CASWRDRGSYEQYF
-	TRBV12-3/TRBV12-4	-	TRBJ1-5	TGTGCCAGCAGTTTATCCCGCGGGAGGGCAGGGAGTCAAGTAGAGGGCTATAGCAATCAGCCCCAGCATTTT	CASSLSRGRAGSQVEGYSNQPQHF
-	TRBV7-2	many	TRBJ2-5	TGTGCCAGCAGCTTTAACGGGGCGGGAGAGACCCAGTACTTC	CASSFNGAGETQYF
TRBD1	TRBV6-1	-	TRBJ2-7	TGTGCCAGCACGGAGGGGACAGGGTATTCCTACGAGCAGTACTTC	CASTEGTGYSYEQYF
-	TRBV27	few	TRBJ2-1	TGTGCCAGCAGTTTATCGGGGGCCAATGAGCAGTTCTTC	CASSLSGANEQFF
-	TRBV7-6	-	TRBJ1-4	TGTGCCAGCAGCCCACCGGGGATGGGGGATAAACTGTTTTTT	CASSPPGMGDKLFF
TRBD1	TRBV28	-	TRBJ1-6	TGTGCCAGCAGTCAAACCGGGACAGGCCTAAAGAATTCACCCCTCCACTTT	CASSQTGTGLKNSPLHF
-	TRBV19	many	TRBJ2-2	TGTGCCAGTACGCCGGGAGTAAACACCGGGGAGCTGTTTTTT	CASTPGVNTGELFF
TRBD2	TRBV11-3	-	TRBJ2-1	TGTGCCAGCAGCGGGGGACTAGTCGATGAGCAGTTCTTC	CASSGGLVDEQFF
TRBD2	TRBV6-2/TRBV6-3	few	TRBJ2-7	TGTGCCAGCAGAGAAAGCGGGAGTGGCTACGAGCAGTACTTC	CASRESGSGYEQYF
TRBD2	TRBV6-4	-	TRBJ2-2	TGTGCCAGCAGTCAGCGGGGGGCGAACACCGGGGAGCTGTTTTTT	CASSQRGANTGELFF
-	TRBV6-5	once	TRBJ2-3	TGTGCCAGCAGCCGCAACCCCTCGCGCGCAGATACGCAGTATTTT	CASSRNPSRADTQYF
TRBD1	TRBV7-2	few	TRBJ1-2	TGTGCCAGCAGCTTTCCGGGACAGGGGATGGATGGCTACACCTTC	CASSFPGQGMDGYTF
TRBD1	TRBV5-4	few	TRBJ1-3	TGTGCCAGCAGCCCAGAAGACAGGGCTGGAAACACCATATATTTT	CASSPEDRAGNTIYF
-	TRBV7-9	-	TRBJ1-1	TGTGCCAGCAGCTTACGCAGGGGAGTGATGAACACTGAAGCTTTCTTT	CASSLRRGVMNTEAFF
TRBD1	TRBV2	few	TRBJ1-2	TGTGCCACGGGACAGGGGGCTAGCGGCTACACCTTC	CATGQGASGYTF